This TCR beta chain was profiled in a study of response to subunit inactivated influenza vaccine. TCRdb re-derived calls from the RT-PCR reads in MiXCR, one entry per CDR3 protein. The data hold approximately 500,000 distinct CDR3 sequences, with less than 25% observed a single time. This clonotype was seen a handful of times. This CDR3 has 15 amino acids. V was pared by 5 bases and J by 2 bases, with 4 bases of the junction left unmatched. CDR1 and CDR2 from the germline V gene are SNHLY and FYNNEI. These data were also reused for a study on T cells expressing NK-cell markers. This second study says: The authors made TCR beta cDNA libraries by 5'RACE template switching. This switching added a universal primer site and UMIs. In several experiments, an anti-gamma-delta TCR antibody restricted sorting to alpha-beta TCR T cells.

This specimen consisted of CD4+ T cells sorted from PBMCs, obtained about 12 days after vaccination. The receptor was derived from a man aged 45 to 65 who received an inactivated influenza vaccine. V is TRBV2 and J is TRBJ1-5; TRBD1 aligns across 9 bases. DNA of the CDR3: TGTGCCAGCAGTTACCGGGACAGGGGCAATCAGCCCCAGCATTTT. Protein sequence: CASSYRDRGNQPQHF. Supplemented by reference TRBV2 and TRBJ1-5, the full variable domain reads EPEVTQTPSHQVTQMGQEVILRCVPISNHLYFYWYRQILGQKVEFLVSFYNNEISEKSEIFDDQFSVERPDGSNFTLKIRSTKLEDSAMYFCASSYRDRGNQPQHFGDGTRLSIL.